This TCR beta chain was obtained from a study of regulatory T cells in long-lasting Graves disease. Stated time point: persistent/refractory GD, antithyroid drugs over 5 years with positive TRAb. From PBMCs, RNA was extracted and then used to make the TCR library. CDR1 is MNHGY and CDR2 is SVAAGI in the germline V gene. Germline trimming cut 4 bases from V and 10 bases from J; bases unmatched to any gene: 12. The length of the CDR3 is 14 residues. About this clonotype: Its antigen is currently unknown.

According to the study, TCR beta libraries were built with iRepertoire HTBI primers and CDR3-region Arm-PCR. Using its own MiXCR run on the multiplex PCR reads, TCRdb lists one record per CDR3 protein. The sample yields hundreds of thousands of distinct CDR3 sequences, approximately 29% seen once. General observations from the study: Those with persistent Graves' had less TCR diversity than newly diagnosed patients.

The sample here was peripheral blood mononuclear cells (PBMCs), taken when the disease was refractory, from a patient treated with antithyroid drugs. This chain connects TRBV6-9 to TRBJ1-1, with 7 positions matching TRBD1. The receptor was isolated from a female donor with Graves disease. The chain's CDR3 is CASSSATGSLGAFF. The CDR3 coding sequence is TGTGCCAGCAGTTCCGCGACAGGGTCCTTGGGAGCTTTCTTT.